Listed below are T cell receptor beta chains from one sample, sequenced in a study of preoperative IRX-2 immunotherapy in early breast cancer. Measured with immunoSEQ multiplex PCR; TCRdb has only the in-frame clones, and not every one. The table records about 43,000 clones, roughly 94% of them present only once. Sample: tumor tissue, taken after IRX-2 immunotherapy. All receptors come from a human donor with breast cancer. Each CDR3 is given with its conserved first and last residue. Each record gives: V gene, D gene, J gene, clone size, CDR3 protein. D genes are given only for firm matches. A row's size may be missing; if present it is once, few, many or a size class.

V gene: TRBV6-6; D gene: -; J gene: TRBJ1-5; clone size: -; CDR3 protein: CASSYVLPHQPQHF
V gene: TRBV6-1; D gene: -; J gene: TRBJ1-2; clone size: few; CDR3 protein: CASGPLGHYGYTF
V gene: TRBV19; D gene: -; J gene: TRBJ1-1; clone size: -; CDR3 protein: CASHYYTEAFF
V gene: TRBV18; D gene: -; J gene: TRBJ1-1; clone size: -; CDR3 protein: CASSPPMEGETEAFF
V gene: TRBV30; D gene: TRBD1; J gene: TRBJ1-2; clone size: -; CDR3 protein: CAWSVRGTGVWYGYTF
V gene: TRBV7-8; D gene: -; J gene: TRBJ2-3; clone size: -; CDR3 protein: CASSPREEGTDTQYF
V gene: TRBV5-4; D gene: -; J gene: TRBJ2-1; clone size: -; CDR3 protein: CASRATAGSYNEQFF
V gene: TRBV7-2; D gene: -; J gene: TRBJ1-5; clone size: -; CDR3 protein: CASSLGGDSNQPQHF
V gene: TRBV5-5; D gene: -; J gene: TRBJ1-2; clone size: -; CDR3 protein: CASSFYLGRADYGYTF
V gene: TRBV18; D gene: TRBD2; J gene: TRBJ2-7; clone size: -; CDR3 protein: CASSPLGLADYEQYF
V gene: TRBV4-1; D gene: -; J gene: TRBJ1-1; clone size: -; CDR3 protein: CASSQAYTEAFF
V gene: TRBV7-9; D gene: -; J gene: TRBJ2-5; clone size: -; CDR3 protein: CASSFMETQYF
V gene: TRBV28; D gene: -; J gene: TRBJ2-5; clone size: few; CDR3 protein: CASSRGTQYF
V gene: TRBV6-5; D gene: -; J gene: TRBJ2-2; clone size: -; CDR3 protein: CASSYRDWDTGELFF
V gene: TRBV28; D gene: -; J gene: TRBJ2-3; clone size: -; CDR3 protein: CASNLKPWLALDPSTDTQYF
V gene: TRBV20-1; D gene: -; J gene: TRBJ2-3; clone size: -; CDR3 protein: CSARDIDTQYF
V gene: TRBV7-2; D gene: -; J gene: TRBJ2-5; clone size: once; CDR3 protein: CAGGRGPYQETQYF
V gene: TRBV7-2; D gene: -; J gene: TRBJ1-3; clone size: -; CDR3 protein: CASSARAGEGNTIYF
V gene: TRBV2; D gene: TRBD2; J gene: TRBJ2-7; clone size: -; CDR3 protein: CASSDGQRGEFYWGEQYF
V gene: TRBV5-1; D gene: -; J gene: TRBJ2-7; clone size: -; CDR3 protein: CASSPTGYHYEQYF
V gene: TRBV5-1; D gene: -; J gene: TRBJ2-2; clone size: -; CDR3 protein: CASSPGETRGELFF
V gene: TRBV9; D gene: TRBD2; J gene: TRBJ2-7; clone size: -; CDR3 protein: CASSGLSGGYEQYF
V gene: TRBV28; D gene: TRBD1; J gene: TRBJ1-2; clone size: -; CDR3 protein: CASSSLLRATGGHGYTF
V gene: TRBV6-7; D gene: -; J gene: TRBJ2-7; clone size: -; CDR3 protein: CASSHSGTPEIGQYF
V gene: TRBV4-2; D gene: TRBD1; J gene: TRBJ2-7; clone size: -; CDR3 protein: CASSQITTGWYEQYF
V gene: TRBV9; D gene: -; J gene: TRBJ2-7; clone size: -; CDR3 protein: CATKKGSERPRSHF
V gene: TRBV7-9; D gene: TRBD1; J gene: TRBJ2-1; clone size: once; CDR3 protein: CASSAQGAVHNEQFF
V gene: TRBV5-4; D gene: TRBD2; J gene: TRBJ2-3; clone size: -; CDR3 protein: CATRGALAGGSSTDTQYF
V gene: TRBV19; D gene: TRBD1; J gene: TRBJ1-2; clone size: -; CDR3 protein: CASSVGQGYGYTF
V gene: TRBV9; D gene: -; J gene: TRBJ2-5; clone size: -; CDR3 protein: CASSVRGGAETQYF
V gene: TRBV27; D gene: -; J gene: TRBJ1-2; clone size: -; CDR3 protein: CASSFNSNLSGYTF
V gene: TRBV5-1; D gene: -; J gene: TRBJ2-1; clone size: -; CDR3 protein: CASSLGQLSYNEQFF
V gene: TRBV4-2; D gene: -; J gene: TRBJ1-3; clone size: once; CDR3 protein: CASSQAGFSGNTIYF
V gene: TRBV28; D gene: -; J gene: TRBJ2-7; clone size: -; CDR3 protein: CASSLNGGEQYF
V gene: TRBV7-7; D gene: TRBD2; J gene: TRBJ2-3; clone size: -; CDR3 protein: CASSLSGGADTQYF
V gene: TRBV7-3; D gene: -; J gene: TRBJ1-1; clone size: few; CDR3 protein: CASSLVAGFTEAFF
V gene: TRBV7-6; D gene: -; J gene: TRBJ2-2; clone size: -; CDR3 protein: CASSLDREVGELFF
V gene: TRBV29-1; D gene: TRBD1; J gene: TRBJ2-2; clone size: -; CDR3 protein: CSVVPWTGNTGELFF
V gene: TRBV7-2; D gene: TRBD2; J gene: TRBJ2-1; clone size: -; CDR3 protein: CASRPTSGGRYNEQFF